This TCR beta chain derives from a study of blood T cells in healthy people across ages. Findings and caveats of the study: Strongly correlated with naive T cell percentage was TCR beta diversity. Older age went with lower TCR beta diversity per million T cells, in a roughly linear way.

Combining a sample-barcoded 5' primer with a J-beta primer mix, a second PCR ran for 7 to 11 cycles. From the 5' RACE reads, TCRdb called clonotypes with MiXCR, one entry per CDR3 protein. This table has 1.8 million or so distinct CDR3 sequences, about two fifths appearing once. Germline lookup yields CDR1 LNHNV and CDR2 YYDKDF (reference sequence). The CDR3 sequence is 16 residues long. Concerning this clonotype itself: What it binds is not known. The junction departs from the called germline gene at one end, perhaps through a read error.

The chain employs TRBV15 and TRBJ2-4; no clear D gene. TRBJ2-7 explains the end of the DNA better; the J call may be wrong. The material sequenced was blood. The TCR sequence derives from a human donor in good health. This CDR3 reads CTTSRDTRTESYEQYF. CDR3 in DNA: TGTACCACCAGCAGAGACACAAGGACGGAATCCTACGAGCAGTACTTC.